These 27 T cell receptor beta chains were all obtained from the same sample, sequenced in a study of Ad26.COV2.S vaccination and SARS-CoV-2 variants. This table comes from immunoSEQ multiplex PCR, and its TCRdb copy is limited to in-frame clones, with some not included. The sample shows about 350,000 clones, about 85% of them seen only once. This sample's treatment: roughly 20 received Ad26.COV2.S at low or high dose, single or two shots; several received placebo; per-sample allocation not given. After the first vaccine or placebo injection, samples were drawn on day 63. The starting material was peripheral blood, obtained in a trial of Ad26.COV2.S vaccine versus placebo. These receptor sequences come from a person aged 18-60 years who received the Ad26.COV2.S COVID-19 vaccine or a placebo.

CDR3 bases: TGTGCCAGCAGTGACCTAGCGGGAGTAAGAAATGAGCAGTTCTTC. Translation gives CASSDLAGVRNEQFF. The chain joins TRBV6-1 to TRBJ2-1, with TRBD2 matching over 10 bases. Germline V lookup: CDR1 MNHNS, CDR2 SASEGT. CDR3 length: 15 amino acids. V gave up 3 bases and J gave up 7 bases; unmatched junction bases: 6.

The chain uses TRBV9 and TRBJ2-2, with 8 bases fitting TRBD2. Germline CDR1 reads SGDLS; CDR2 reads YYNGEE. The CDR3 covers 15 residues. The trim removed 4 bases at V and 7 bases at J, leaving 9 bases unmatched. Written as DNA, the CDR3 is TGTGCCAGCAGCCTCGGGGGGGCCTCCGACGGGGAGCTGTTTTTT. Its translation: CASSLGGASDGELFF. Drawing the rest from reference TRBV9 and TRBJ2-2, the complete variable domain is DSGVTQTPKHLITATGQRVTLRCSPRSGDLSVYWYQQSLDQGLQFLIQYYNGEERAKGNILERFSAQQFPDLHSELNLSSLELGDSALYFCASSLGGASDGELFFGEGSRLTVL.

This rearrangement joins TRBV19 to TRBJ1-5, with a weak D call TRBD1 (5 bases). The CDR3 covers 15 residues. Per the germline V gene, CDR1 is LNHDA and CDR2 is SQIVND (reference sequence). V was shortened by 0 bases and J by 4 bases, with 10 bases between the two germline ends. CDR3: CASSIDPGPNQPQHF. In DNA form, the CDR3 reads TGTGCCAGTAGTATAGATCCAGGGCCAAATCAGCCCCAGCATTTT.

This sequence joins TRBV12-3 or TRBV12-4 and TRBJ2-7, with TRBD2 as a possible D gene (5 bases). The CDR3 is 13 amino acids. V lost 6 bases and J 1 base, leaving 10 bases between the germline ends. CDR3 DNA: TGTGCCAGCAGCCTGGACTTATCCTACGAGCAGTACTTC. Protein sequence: CASSLDLSYEQYF.

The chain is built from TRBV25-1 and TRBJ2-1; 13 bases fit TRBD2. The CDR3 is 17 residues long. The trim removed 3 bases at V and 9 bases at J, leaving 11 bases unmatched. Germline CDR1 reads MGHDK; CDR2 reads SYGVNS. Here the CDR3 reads CASSDPVGLAGVSEQFF. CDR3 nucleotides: TGTGCCAGCAGTGACCCGGTCGGACTAGCGGGAGTGAGTGAGCAGTTCTTC.

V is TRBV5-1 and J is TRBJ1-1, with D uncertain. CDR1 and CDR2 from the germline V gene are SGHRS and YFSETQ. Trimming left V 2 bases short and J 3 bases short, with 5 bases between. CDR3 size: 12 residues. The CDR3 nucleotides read TGCGCCAGCAGCTTCATGGACACTGAAGCTTTCTTT. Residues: CASSFMDTEAFF.

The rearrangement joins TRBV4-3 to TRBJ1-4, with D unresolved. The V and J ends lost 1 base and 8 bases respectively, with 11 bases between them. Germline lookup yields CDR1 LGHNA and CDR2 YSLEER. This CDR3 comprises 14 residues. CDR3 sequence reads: CASSQGDFEEKLFF. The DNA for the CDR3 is TGCGCCAGCAGCCAAGGAGATTTTGAGGAAAAACTGTTTTTT.

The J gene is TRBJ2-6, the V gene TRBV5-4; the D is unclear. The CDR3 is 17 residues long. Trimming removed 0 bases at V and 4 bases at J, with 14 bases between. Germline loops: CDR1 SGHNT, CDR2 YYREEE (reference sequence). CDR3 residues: CASSLAGGNGGANVLTF. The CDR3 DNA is TGTGCCAGCAGCTTGGCCGGTGGCAACGGAGGGGCCAACGTCCTGACTTTC.

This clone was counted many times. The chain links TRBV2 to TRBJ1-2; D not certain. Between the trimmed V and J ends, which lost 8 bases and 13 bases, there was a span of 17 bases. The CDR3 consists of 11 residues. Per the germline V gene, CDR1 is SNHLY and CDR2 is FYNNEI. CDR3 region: CASRQLGLCTF. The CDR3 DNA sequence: TGTGCCAGCCGACAATTAGGCTTGTGCACCTTC.

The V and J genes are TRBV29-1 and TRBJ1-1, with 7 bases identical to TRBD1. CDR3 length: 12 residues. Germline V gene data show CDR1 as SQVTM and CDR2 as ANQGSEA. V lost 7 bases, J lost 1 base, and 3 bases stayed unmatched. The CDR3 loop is CSGYRGNTEAFF. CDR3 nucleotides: TGCAGCGGATACAGGGGGAACACTGAAGCTTTCTTT. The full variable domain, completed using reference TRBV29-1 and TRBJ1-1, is SAVISQKPSRDICQRGTSLTIQCQVDSQVTMMFWYRQQPGQSLTLIATANQGSEATYESGFVIDKFPISRPNLTFSTLTVSNMSPEDSSIYLCSGYRGNTEAFFGQGTRLTVV.

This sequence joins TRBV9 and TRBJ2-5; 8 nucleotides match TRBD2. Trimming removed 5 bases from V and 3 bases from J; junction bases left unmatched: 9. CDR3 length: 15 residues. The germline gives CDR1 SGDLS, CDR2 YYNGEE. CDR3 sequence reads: CASSVAAGVEETQYF. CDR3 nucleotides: TGTGCCAGCAGTGTCGCAGCGGGAGTAGAAGAGACCCAGTACTTC. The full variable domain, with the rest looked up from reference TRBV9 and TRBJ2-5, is DSGVTQTPKHLITATGQRVTLRCSPRSGDLSVYWYQQSLDQGLQFLIQYYNGEERAKGNILERFSAQQFPDLHSELNLSSLELGDSALYFCASSVAAGVEETQYFGPGTRLLVL.

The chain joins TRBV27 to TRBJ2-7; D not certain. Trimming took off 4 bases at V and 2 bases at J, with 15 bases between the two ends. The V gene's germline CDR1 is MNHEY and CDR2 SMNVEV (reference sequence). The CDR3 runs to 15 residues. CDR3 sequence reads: CASSYNTYGTYEQYF. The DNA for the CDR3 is TGTGCCAGCAGTTATAATACCTATGGAACCTACGAGCAGTACTTC.

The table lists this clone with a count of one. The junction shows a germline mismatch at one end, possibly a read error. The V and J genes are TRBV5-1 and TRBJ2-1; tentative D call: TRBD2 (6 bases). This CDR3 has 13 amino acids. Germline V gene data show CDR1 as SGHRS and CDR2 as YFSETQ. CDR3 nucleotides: TGCGCCAGCAGTTTGGCCCCCGGGACTTTACTGTTCTTC. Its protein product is CASSLAPGTLLFF.

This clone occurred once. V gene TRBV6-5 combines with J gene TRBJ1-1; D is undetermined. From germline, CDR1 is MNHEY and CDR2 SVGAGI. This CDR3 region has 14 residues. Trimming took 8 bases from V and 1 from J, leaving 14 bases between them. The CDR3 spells CASSPGPANTEAFF. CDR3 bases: TGTGCCAGCTCCCCAGGACCGGCGAACACTGAAGCTTTCTTT.

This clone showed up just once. The CDR3 DNA follows: TGTGCCAGCTCGGGTCCCGGGAGGGGTCATGGCTACACCTTC. It codes for CASSGPGRGHGYTF. The genes are TRBV6-5 and TRBJ1-2, with D possibly being TRBD1 (5 bases). This CDR3 has 14 residues. Germline V gene sequence: CDR1 MNHEY, CDR2 SVGAGI. With 8 bases removed from V and 6 bases from J, the gap between germline ends came to 19 bases.

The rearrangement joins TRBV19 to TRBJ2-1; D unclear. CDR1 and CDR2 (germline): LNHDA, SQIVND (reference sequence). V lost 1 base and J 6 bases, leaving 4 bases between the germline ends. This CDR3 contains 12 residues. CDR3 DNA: TGTGCCAGTAGTATAGGCCGCAATGAGCAGTTCTTC. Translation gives CASSIGRNEQFF.

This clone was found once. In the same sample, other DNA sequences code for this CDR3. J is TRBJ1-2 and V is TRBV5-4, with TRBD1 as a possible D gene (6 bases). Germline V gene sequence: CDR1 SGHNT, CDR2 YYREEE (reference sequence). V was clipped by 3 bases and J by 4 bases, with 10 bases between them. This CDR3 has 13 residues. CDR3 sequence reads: CASSSDSLYGYTF. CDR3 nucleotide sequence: TGTGCCAGCAGCTCGGACAGCCTCTATGGCTACACCTTC.

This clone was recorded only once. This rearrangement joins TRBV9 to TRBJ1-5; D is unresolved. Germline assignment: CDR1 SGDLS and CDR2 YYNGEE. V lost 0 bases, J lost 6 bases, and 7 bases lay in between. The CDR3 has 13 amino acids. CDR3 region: CASSVGYSQPQHF. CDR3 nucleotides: TGTGCCAGCAGCGTAGGGTATAGTCAGCCCCAGCATTTT.

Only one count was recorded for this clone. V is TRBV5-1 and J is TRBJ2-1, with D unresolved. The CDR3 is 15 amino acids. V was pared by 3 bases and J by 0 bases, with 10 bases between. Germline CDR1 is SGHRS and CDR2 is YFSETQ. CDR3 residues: CASSYSVGSYNEQFF. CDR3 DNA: TGCGCCAGCAGCTATTCTGTCGGCTCCTACAATGAGCAGTTCTTC. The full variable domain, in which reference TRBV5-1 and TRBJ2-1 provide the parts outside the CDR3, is KAGVTQTPRYLIKTRGQQVTLSCSPISGHRSVSWYQQTPGQGLQFLFEYFSETQRNKGNFPGRFSGRQFSNSRSEMNVSTLELGDSALYLCASSYSVGSYNEQFFGPGTRLTVL.

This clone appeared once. The CDR3 region is CATFSRAMNTEAFF. The CDR3 nucleotides are TGTGCCACCTTCTCCCGAGCTATGAACACTGAAGCTTTCTTT. The rearrangement joins TRBV27 to TRBJ1-1; no definite D call. The CDR3 runs to 14 residues. V was shortened by 10 bases and J by 0 bases, with 15 bases between the two germline ends. The germline V gene encodes CDR1 MNHEY and CDR2 SMNVEV (reference sequence).

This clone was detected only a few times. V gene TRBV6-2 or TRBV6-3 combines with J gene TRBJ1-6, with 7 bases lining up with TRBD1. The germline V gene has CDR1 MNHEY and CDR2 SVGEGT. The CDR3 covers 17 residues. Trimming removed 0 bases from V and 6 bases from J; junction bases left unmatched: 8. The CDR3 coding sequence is TGTGCCAGCAGTTACTCAGTGGCCGGGACAGTTAATTCACCCCTCCACTTT. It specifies CASSYSVAGTVNSPLHF.

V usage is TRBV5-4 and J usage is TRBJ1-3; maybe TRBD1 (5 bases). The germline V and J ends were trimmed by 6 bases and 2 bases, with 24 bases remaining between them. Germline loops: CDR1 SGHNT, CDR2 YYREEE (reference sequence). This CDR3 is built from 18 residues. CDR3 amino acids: CASTQSPGPPNPGNTIYF. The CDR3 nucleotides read TGTGCCAGCACCCAATCACCAGGGCCACCCAACCCTGGAAACACCATATATTTT.

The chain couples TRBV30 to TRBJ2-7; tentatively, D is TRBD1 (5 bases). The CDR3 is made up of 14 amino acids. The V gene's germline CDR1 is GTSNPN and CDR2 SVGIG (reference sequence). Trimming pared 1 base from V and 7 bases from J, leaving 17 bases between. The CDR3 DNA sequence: TGTGCCTGGAGTGAGGGGCAGGGTACGAAAGAGCAGTACTTC. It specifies CAWSEGQGTKEQYF.

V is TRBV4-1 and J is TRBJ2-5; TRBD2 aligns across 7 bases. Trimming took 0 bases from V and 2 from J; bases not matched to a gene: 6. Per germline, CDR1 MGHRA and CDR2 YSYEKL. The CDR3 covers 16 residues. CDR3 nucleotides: TGCGCCAGCAGCCAAGATCCAGCGGGGAATCAAGAGACCCAGTACTTC. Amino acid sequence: CASSQDPAGNQETQYF.

The CDR3 coding sequence is TGTGCCAGCAACCCGAGCAATACTCCCAACTATGGCTACACCTTC. Protein: CASNPSNTPNYGYTF. The chain carries TRBV6-2 or TRBV6-3 and TRBJ1-2; no definite D call. Germline CDR1 and CDR2: MNHEY and SVGEGT. This CDR3 is built from 15 residues. V was shortened by 7 bases and J by 2 bases, with 17 bases between the two germline ends.

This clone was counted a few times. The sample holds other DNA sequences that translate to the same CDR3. In nucleotides, the CDR3 is TGTGCCAGCAGCCAAGTAGGTGGCGAGCAGTACTTC. Residues: CASSQVGGEQYF. V is TRBV3-1 (or the pseudogene TRBV3-2) and J is TRBJ2-7; D is ambiguous. CDR3 length: 12 residues. Germline values: CDR1 LGHDT, CDR2 YNNKEL (reference sequence). The V end lost 1 base, the J end lost 6 bases, and 7 bases lay between the germline ends.

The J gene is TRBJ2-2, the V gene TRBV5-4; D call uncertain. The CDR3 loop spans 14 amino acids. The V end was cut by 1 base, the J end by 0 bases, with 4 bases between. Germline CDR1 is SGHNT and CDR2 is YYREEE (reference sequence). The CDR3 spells CASSLLPNTGELFF. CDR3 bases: TGTGCCAGCAGCTTGTTGCCGAACACCGGGGAGCTGTTTTTT.